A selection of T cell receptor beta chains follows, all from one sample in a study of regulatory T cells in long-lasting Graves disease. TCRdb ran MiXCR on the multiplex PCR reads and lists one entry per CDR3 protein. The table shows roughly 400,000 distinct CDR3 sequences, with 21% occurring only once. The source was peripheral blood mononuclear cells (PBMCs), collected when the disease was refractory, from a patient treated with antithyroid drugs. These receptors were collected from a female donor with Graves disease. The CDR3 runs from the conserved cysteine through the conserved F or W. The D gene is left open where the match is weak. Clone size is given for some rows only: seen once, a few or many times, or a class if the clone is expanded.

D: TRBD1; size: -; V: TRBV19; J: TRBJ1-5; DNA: TGTGCCAGTACCGGGACAGGGGGCGATCAGCCCCAGCATTTT; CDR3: CASTGTGGDQPQHF
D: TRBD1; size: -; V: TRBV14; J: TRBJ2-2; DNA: TGTGCCAGCAACCAAGACAGGGGAATTACCGGGGAGCTGTTTTTT; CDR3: CASNQDRGITGELFF
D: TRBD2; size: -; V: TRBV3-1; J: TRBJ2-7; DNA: TGTGCCAGCAGCCAAGGTTTTAGCGGGGATTACTACGAGCAGTACTTC; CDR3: CASSQGFSGDYYEQYF
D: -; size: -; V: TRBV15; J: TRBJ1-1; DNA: TGTGCCACCAGCAGAGTTGCCCTCGTGGAAGCTTTCTTT; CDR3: CATSRVALVEAFF
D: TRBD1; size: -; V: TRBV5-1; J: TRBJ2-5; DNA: TGTGCCAGCAGCCCCGGACAGGACTGGGAGGAGACCCAGTACTTC; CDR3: CASSPGQDWEETQYF
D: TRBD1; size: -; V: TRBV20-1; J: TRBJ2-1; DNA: TGCAGTGCCCCCGGGCCGAGACAGGGAAATGAGCAGTTCTTC; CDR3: CSAPGPRQGNEQFF
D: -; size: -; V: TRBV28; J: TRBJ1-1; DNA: TGTGCCAGCAGTTTATCCCCCTCGGTGAGGAACACTGAAGCTTTCTTT; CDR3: CASSLSPSVRNTEAFF
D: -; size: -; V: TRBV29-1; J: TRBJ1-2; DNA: TGCAGCGTTGACGGGGACGGGGGCTACACCTTC; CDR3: CSVDGDGGYTF
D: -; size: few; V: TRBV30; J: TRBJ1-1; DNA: TGTGCCTGGAGTAGGCAGGGAGCTGAAGCTTTCTTT; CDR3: CAWSRQGAEAFF
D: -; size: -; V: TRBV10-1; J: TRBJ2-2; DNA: TGCGCCAGCAGTGATTTAGCTAACACCGGGGAGCTGTTTTTT; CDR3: CASSDLANTGELFF
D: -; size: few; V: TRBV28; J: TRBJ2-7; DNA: TGTACCAGCAGTTACGGGAGTTCTTACGAGCAGTACTTC; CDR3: CTSSYGSSYEQYF
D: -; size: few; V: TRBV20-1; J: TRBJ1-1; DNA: TGCAGTGCTAGCAACACAGGGCGCGTGAACACTGAAGCTTTCTTT; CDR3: CSASNTGRVNTEAFF
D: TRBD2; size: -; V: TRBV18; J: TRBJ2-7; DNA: TGTGCCAGCTCACAGACTAGCGGGAGGGCCGAAGAGCAGTACTTC; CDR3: CASSQTSGRAEEQYF
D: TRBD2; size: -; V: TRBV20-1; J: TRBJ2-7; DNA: TGCAGTGCTAAGCGACCCGGGACTTCGGGGGGTAAGGCCTACGAGCAGTACTTC; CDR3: CSAKRPGTSGGKAYEQYF
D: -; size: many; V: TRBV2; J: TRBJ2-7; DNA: TGTGCCAGCAGTGAGGGGCTAGGCGAGCAGTACTTC; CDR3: CASSEGLGEQYF
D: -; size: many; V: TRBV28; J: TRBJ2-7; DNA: TGTGCCAGCAGATCTGCGGGCGGAAGCTCCTACGAGCAGTACTTC; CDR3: CASRSAGGSSYEQYF
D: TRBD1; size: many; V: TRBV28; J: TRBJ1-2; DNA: TGTGCCAGCAGTTACACAGGGGGCTTTGGCTACACCTTC; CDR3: CASSYTGGFGYTF
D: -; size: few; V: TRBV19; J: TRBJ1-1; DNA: TGTGCCAGTAAGAGGAACAGTCAGAACACTGAAGCTTTCTTT; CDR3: CASKRNSQNTEAFF
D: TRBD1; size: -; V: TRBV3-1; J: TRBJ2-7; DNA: TGTGCCAGCAGCCAGGAAATCCGACAGGGGGCCTACGAGCAGTACTTC; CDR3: CASSQEIRQGAYEQYF
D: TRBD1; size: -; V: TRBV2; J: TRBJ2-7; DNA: TGTGCCAGCAGGGAAGGACAGGGAGCTTACGAGCAGTACTTC; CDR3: CASREGQGAYEQYF
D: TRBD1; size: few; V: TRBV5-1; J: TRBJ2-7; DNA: TGCGCCAGCAGCTTGGTTCCCACAGGGGAGAACGAGCAGTACTTC; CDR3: CASSLVPTGENEQYF
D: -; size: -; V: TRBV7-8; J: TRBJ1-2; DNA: TGTGCCAGCAGCTTAGGCTCAGGGACCTATGGCTACACCTTC; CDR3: CASSLGSGTYGYTF
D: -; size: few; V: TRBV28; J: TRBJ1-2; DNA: TGTACCAGCGTCCCCTTGGGGGACCCATCCTATGGCTACACCTTC; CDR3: CTSVPLGDPSYGYTF
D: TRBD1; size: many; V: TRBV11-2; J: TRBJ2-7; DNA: TGTGCCAGCAGCTGGGGGTTCGAACGGACAGGAGATTCCTACGAGCAGTACTTC; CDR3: CASSWGFERTGDSYEQYF
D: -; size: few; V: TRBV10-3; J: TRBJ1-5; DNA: TGTGCCATCAGTGAGTCGAGACACAATCAGCCCCAGCATTTT; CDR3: CAISESRHNQPQHF
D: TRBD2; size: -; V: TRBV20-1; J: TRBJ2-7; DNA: TGCAGTGCTAGAGAGTCCTCCCGCGGGAGGGTCTACGAGCAGTACTTC; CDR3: CSARESSRGRVYEQYF
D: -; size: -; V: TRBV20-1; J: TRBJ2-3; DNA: TGCAGTGCTAGAGAAGGTAGCACAGATACGCAGTATTTT; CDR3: CSAREGSTDTQYF
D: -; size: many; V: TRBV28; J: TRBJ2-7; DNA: TGTGCCAGCAGTTTAGGGGCTACTACATCCACCTACGAGCAGTACTTC; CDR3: CASSLGATTSTYEQYF
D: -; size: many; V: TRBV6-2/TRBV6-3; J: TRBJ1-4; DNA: TGTGCCAGCAGGATGGGGGGGGCTGGTGAAAAACTGTTTTTT; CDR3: CASRMGGAGEKLFF
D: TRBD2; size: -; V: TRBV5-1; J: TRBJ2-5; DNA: TGCGCCAGCAGCGGAATAGCGGGAGGGAAAGAGACCCAGTACTTC; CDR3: CASSGIAGGKETQYF
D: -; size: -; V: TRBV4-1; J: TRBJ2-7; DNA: TGCGCCAGCAGCCAAGTGACTCTCTACGAGCAGTACTTC; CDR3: CASSQVTLYEQYF
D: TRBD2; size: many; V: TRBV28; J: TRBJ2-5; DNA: TGTGCCAGCAGTTGGGGGGGGACTGCCATAGAGACCCAGTACTTC; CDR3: CASSWGGTAIETQYF
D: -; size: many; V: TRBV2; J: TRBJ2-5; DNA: TGTGCCATTCCGGGACACTCGGAAGAGACCCAGTACTTC; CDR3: CAIPGHSEETQYF
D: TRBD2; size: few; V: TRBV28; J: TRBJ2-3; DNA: TGTGCCAGCAGTTTCGGGACTAGCGGTAATGTAGGGGATACGCAGTATTTT; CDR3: CASSFGTSGNVGDTQYF
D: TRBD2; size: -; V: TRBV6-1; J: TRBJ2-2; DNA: TGTGCCAGCAAGCCCTCGACCTGGGCGGGAGCGGGCGGGGAGCTGTTTTTT; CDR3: CASKPSTWAGAGGELFF
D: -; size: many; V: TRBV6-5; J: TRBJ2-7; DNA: TGTGCCAGCAGTTACACCTTGGACGCCTACGAGCAGTACTTC; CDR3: CASSYTLDAYEQYF
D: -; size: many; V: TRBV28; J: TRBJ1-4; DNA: TGTGCCAGCAGTCCCTACAGGGTGGGTGAAAAACTGTTTTTT; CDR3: CASSPYRVGEKLFF
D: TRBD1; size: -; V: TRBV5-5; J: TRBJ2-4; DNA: TGTGCCAGCAGCGCCAGGACAGGACTAGCCAAAAACATTCAGTACTTC; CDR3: CASSARTGLAKNIQYF
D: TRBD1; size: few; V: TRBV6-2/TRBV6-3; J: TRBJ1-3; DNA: TGTGCCAGCAGGGCGACGGGACAGGGGAACTCTGGAAACACCATATATTTT; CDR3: CASRATGQGNSGNTIYF
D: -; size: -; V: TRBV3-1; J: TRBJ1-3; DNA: TGTGCCAGCAGCCAAGACTCCTTTTTGGGGTCTTGGAACTCTGGAAACACCATATATTTT; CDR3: CASSQDSFLGSWNSGNTIYF
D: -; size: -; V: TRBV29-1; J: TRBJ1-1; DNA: TGCAGCGTTGATAGGGGACTGAGCACTGAAGCTTTCTTT; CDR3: CSVDRGLSTEAFF
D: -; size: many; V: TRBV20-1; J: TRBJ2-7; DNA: TGCAGTGCTAGACCAGGCCCCTACGAGCAGTACTTC; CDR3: CSARPGPYEQYF
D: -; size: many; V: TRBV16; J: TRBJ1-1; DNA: TGTGCCAGCAGCCAGGAGAACACTGAAGCTTTCTTT; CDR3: CASSQENTEAFF
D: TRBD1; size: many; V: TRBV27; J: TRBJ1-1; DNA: TGTGCCAGCATCCCGACACAGGGGCACTTGAACACTGAAGCTTTCTTT; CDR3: CASIPTQGHLNTEAFF
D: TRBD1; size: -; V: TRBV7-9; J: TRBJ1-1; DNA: TGTGCTATACAAGACAGGGGGAACACTGAAGCTTTCTTT; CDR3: CAIQDRGNTEAFF